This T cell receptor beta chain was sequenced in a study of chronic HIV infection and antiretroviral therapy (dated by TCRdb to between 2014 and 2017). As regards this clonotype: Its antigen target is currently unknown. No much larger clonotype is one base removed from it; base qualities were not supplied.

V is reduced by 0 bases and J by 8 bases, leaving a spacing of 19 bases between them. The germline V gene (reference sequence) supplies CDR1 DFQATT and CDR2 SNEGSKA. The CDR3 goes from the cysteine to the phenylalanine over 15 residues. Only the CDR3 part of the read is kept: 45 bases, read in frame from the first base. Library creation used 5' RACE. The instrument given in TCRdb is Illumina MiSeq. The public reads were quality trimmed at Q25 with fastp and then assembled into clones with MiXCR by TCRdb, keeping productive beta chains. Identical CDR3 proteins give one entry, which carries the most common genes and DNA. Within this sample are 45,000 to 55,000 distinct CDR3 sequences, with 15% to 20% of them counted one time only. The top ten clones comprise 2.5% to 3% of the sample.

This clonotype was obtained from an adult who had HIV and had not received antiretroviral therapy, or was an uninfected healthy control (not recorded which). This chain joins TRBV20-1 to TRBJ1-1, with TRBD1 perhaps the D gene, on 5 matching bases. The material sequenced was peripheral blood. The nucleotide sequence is TGCAGTGCTAGAGATACCGGAGGGGCCGAAATGGAAGCTTTCTTT. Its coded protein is CSARDTGGAEMEAFF.